Listed below are T cell receptor beta chains from one sample, sequenced in a study of blood T cell repertoires in COVID-19. This table comes from immunoSEQ multiplex PCR, and its TCRdb copy is limited to in-frame clones, with some not included. Of over 400,000 clones in the sample, around 85% were seen once. The sample comprised peripheral blood. The receptors originated from a human donor in a cohort sampled during active COVID-19. Both conserved end residues are part of each CDR3. A D gene is named only where the DNA matches it firmly. Clone size appears in some rows only: once, few, many, or a class for an expanded clone.

abundance | j_gene | d_gene | v_gene | CDR3nt | CDR3aa
NA | TRBJ2-5 | NA | TRBV7-7 | TGTGCTAGCAGCTTAAGTCCAGGAAGGTTGGAGACCCAGTACTTC | CASSLSPGRLETQYF
NA | TRBJ2-5 | TRBD2 | TRBV5-1 | TGCGCCAGCAGCCCTTTAGCGGGAGGGACCCAAGAGACCCAGTACTTC | CASSPLAGGTQETQYF
once | TRBJ1-2 | NA | TRBV30 | TGTGCCTGGGGAGCTCCCTATGGCTACACCTTC | CAWGAPYGYTF
NA | TRBJ1-6 | NA | TRBV18 | TGTGCCAGCTCACCGTCAGGGAGGTCACCCCTCCACTTT | CASSPSGRSPLHF
NA | TRBJ1-4 | TRBD1 | TRBV28 | TGTGCCAGCAGTCCCCGGGACAGGAAACTGTTTTTT | CASSPRDRKLFF
NA | TRBJ1-1 | NA | TRBV5-1 | TGCGCCAGCAGCTTGGGCAGATTCACTGAAGCTTTCTTT | CASSLGRFTEAFF
once | TRBJ2-7 | NA | TRBV5-1 | TGCGCCAGCAGAACCGGGTCCGCCTCCTACGAGCAGTACTTC | CASRTGSASYEQYF
NA | TRBJ2-2 | NA | TRBV7-9 | TGTGCCGCAACCGGGACAACGAACACCGGGGAGCTGTTTTTT | CAATGTTNTGELFF
NA | TRBJ1-2 | NA | TRBV19 | TGTGCCAGTAGCTGGTTGGAAGGAGCTAACTATGGCTACACCTTC | CASSWLEGANYGYTF
NA | TRBJ2-7 | NA | TRBV4-1 | TGCGCCAGCAGCCAAGATGGGGGGGAGCAGTACTTC | CASSQDGGEQYF
NA | TRBJ2-7 | TRBD2 | TRBV18 | TGTGCCAGCTCACCGCCTACTAGCGGGAACACCTACGAGCAGTACTTC | CASSPPTSGNTYEQYF
NA | TRBJ2-1 | TRBD2 | TRBV6-5 | TGTGCCAGCAGTTACCCCCCCCAGCGGGGACTTAATGAGCAGTTCTTC | CASSYPPQRGLNEQFF
NA | TRBJ2-7 | TRBD2 | TRBV4-1 | TGCGCCAGCAGCATTCCCGGGACTAGGGACGAGCAGTACTTC | CASSIPGTRDEQYF
NA | TRBJ2-1 | NA | TRBV5-6 | TGTGCCAGCAGCTTGGTTCCCGGGTATGAGCAGTTCTTC | CASSLVPGYEQFF
NA | TRBJ2-2 | TRBD1 | TRBV7-2 | TGTGCCAGCAGCCCTAGGACAGGGGGCACCGGGGAGCTGTTTTTT | CASSPRTGGTGELFF
few | TRBJ2-7 | TRBD1 | TRBV19 | TGTGCCAGTAGTCCAAGGACAGGGTCAAGCTACGAGCAGTACTTC | CASSPRTGSSYEQYF
NA | TRBJ2-7 | TRBD2 | TRBV20-1 | TGCAGTGCTAGTAAGGTAGCGGGGACCTACGAGCAGTACTTC | CSASKVAGTYEQYF
NA | TRBJ1-5 | NA | TRBV7-9 | TGTGCCAGCAGCCTAGCGGGAGGCAGTCAGCCCCAGCATTTT | CASSLAGGSQPQHF
NA | TRBJ2-2 | TRBD2 | TRBV2 | TGTGCCAGCAGTCCCCCTCGAGCGGGAGCCACCGGGGAGCTGTTTTTT | CASSPPRAGATGELFF
once | TRBJ1-2 | TRBD1 | TRBV19 | TGTGCCAGTAGTACCCAGACACAGGGGAAGTATGGCTACACCTTC | CASSTQTQGKYGYTF
NA | TRBJ1-1 | NA | TRBV12-3/TRBV12-4 | TGTGCCAGCAGCGGGACTCCTGGCACTGAAGCTTTCTTT | CASSGTPGTEAFF
NA | TRBJ2-7 | TRBD2 | TRBV15 | TGTGCCACCAGCAGGGGGACTAGCGGCTCCTACGAGCAGTACTTC | CATSRGTSGSYEQYF